Below, one T cell receptor beta chain is given with its context. V lost 0 bases and J 4 bases, leaving 11 bases between the germline ends. The CDR3 has 15 amino acids. The germline V gene has CDR1 MGHRA and CDR2 YSYEKL. The sample comes from a study of blood T cells in healthy people across ages. Through a sample-barcoded 5' primer and a J-beta primer mix, a second PCR was run for roughly 6 to 11 cycles. TCRdb re-derived calls from the 5' RACE reads in MiXCR, one entry per CDR3 protein. The sample yields about 1.7 million distinct CDR3 sequences, roughly 28% seen once. This chain joins TRBV4-1 and TRBJ2-3, with D possibly being TRBD2 (6 bases). The sample comprised blood. The sequence was obtained from a woman in her twenties or thirties in good health. The CDR3 DNA follows: TGCGCCAGCAGCCAAGAATATGGGGGGTCAGATACGCAGTATTTT. Amino acids: CASSQEYGGSDTQYF.